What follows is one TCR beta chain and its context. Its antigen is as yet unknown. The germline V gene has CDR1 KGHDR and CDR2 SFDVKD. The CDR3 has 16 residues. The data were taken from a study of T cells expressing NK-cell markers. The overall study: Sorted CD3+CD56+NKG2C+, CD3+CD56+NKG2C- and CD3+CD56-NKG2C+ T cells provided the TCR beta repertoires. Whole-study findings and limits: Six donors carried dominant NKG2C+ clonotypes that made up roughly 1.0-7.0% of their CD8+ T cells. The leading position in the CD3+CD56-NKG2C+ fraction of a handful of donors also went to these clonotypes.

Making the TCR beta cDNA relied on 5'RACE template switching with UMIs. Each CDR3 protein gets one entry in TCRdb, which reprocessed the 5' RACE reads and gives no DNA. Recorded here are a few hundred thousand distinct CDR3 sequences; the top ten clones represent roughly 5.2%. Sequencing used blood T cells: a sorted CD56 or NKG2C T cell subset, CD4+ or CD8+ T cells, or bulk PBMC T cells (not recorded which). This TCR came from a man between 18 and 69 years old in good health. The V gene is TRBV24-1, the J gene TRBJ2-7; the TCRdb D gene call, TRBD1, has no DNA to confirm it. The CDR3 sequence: CATSDRTGGEAYEQYF.